This T cell receptor beta chain derives from a study of blood T cell repertoires in COVID-19. Study details: Samples of COVID-19 (acute and convalescent) were obtained from the United States, Italy and Spain. T cells, B-cell-depleted T cells, or PBMCs provided the cDNA or gDNA that served as material.

V gave up 0 bases and J gave up 6 bases, with 12 bases separating them. Germline CDR1 is SGDLS and CDR2 is YYNGEE. This CDR3 has 15 amino acids. The authors' processing: Estimation of nucleated cell counts relied on the amplification of reference gene primers. Only in-frame clones appear in the TCRdb table, and some are missing; sequencing was by immunoSEQ multiplex PCR. Clonal size and the V and J genes are those of that table, whereas D and trimming came from the DNA. The data contain 150,000 to 200,000 clones, around nine tenths of them singletons. Sequenced input: peripheral blood. The TCR was taken from a human donor in a cohort sampled during active COVID-19. J is TRBJ1-4 and V is TRBV9, with D perhaps TRBD1 (5 bases). CDR3 sequence (DNA): TGTGCCAGCAGCGTAGACGGCAGGGAAGATGAAAAACTGTTTTTT. As protein: CASSVDGREDEKLFF.